This T cell receptor (beta chain) was profiled in a study of T cell responses to AZD1222 COVID-19 vaccine. V dropped 5 bases and J dropped 5; count of bases not matched to a gene: 8. The CDR3 is made up of 16 amino acids. CDR1 and CDR2 (germline): SEHNR, FQNEAQ (reference sequence). Notes on this clone: Antigen: not known.

Generated by immunoSEQ multiplex PCR, the TCRdb table keeps only in-frame clones and is missing some. The data show roughly 70,000 clones, around 90% seen once. Points from the study as a whole: CD4 TCRs associated with vaccination spanned spike, dominating at 160-218 and 743-854.

The chain uses TRBV7-9 and TRBJ2-2, with 10 bases that match TRBD2. This material consisted of peripheral blood, taken 28 days after the second dose of the MenACWY control vaccine. This receptor was identified in an adult who received the MenACWY meningococcal vaccine as a control. The CDR3 coding sequence is TGTGCCAGCAGCCCCGGACTAGCGGAGAATACCGGGGAGCTGTTTTTT. Its translation: CASSPGLAENTGELFF.